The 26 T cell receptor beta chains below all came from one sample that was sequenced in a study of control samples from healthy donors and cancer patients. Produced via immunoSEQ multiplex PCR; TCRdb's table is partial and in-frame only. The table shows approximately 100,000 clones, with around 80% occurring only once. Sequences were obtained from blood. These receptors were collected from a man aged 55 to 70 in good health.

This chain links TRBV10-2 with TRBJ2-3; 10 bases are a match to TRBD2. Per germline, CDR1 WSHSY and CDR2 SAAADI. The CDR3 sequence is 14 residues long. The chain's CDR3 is CAAAGGIGADTQYF. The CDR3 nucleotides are TGCGCAGCAGCGGGAGGGATCGGAGCAGATACGCAGTATTTT.

The CDR3 region has the DNA TGCGCCAGCAGCTCTCACGGGACAGGCTTGAACACTGAAGCTTTCTTT. Translating gives CASSSHGTGLNTEAFF. This chain uses TRBV5-1 with TRBJ1-1; 8 bases agree with TRBD1. Trimming at V came to 3 bases and at J to 0 bases, leaving 7 bases not matched to a gene. Germline lookup yields CDR1 SGHRS and CDR2 YFSETQ. CDR3 size: 16 residues. Full variable domain (rest looked up from reference TRBV5-1 and TRBJ1-1): KAGVTQTPRYLIKTRGQQVTLSCSPISGHRSVSWYQQTPGQGLQFLFEYFSETQRNKGNFPGRFSGRQFSNSRSEMNVSTLELGDSALYLCASSSHGTGLNTEAFFGQGTRLTVV.

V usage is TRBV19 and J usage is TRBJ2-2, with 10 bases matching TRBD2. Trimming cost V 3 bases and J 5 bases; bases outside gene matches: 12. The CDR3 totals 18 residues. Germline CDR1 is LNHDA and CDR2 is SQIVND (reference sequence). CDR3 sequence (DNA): TGTGCCAGTAGTATTGGTCTGCGGACTAGCGGACCAACCGGGGAGCTGTTTTTT. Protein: CASSIGLRTSGPTGELFF.

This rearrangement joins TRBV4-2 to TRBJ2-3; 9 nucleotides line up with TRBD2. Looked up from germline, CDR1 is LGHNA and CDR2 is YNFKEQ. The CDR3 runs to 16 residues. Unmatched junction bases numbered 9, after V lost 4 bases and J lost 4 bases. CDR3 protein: CASSPDAAGGADTQYF. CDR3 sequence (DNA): TGTGCCAGCAGCCCAGACGCGGCGGGAGGGGCAGATACGCAGTATTTT.

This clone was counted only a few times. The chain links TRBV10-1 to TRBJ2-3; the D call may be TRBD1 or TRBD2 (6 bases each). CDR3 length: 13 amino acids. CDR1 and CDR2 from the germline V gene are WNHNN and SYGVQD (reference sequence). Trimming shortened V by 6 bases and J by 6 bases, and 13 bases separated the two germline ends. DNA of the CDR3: TGCGCCAGCAGCGGGGGCGGCGGGGATACGCAGTATTTT. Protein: CASSGGGGDTQYF.

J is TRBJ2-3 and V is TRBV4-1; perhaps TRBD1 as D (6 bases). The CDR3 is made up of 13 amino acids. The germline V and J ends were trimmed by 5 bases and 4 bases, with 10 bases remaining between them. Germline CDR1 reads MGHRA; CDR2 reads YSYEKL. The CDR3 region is CASSGGRADTQYF. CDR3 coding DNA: TGCGCCAGCAGCGGGGGCCGGGCAGATACGCAGTATTTT.

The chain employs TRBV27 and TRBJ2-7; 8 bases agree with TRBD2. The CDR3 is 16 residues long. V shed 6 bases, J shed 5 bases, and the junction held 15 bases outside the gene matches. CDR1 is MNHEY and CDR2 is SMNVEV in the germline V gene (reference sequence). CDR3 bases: TGTGCCAGCAGCTCTAGTAGGACGAGCGGGGGAAACGAGCAGTACTTC. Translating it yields CASSSSRTSGGNEQYF.

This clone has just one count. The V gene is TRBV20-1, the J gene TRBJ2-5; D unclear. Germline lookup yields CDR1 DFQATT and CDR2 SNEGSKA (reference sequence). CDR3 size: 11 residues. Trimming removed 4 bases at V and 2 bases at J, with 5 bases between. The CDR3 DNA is TGCAGTGCTAAAACTCAAGAGACCCAGTACTTC. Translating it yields CSAKTQETQYF.

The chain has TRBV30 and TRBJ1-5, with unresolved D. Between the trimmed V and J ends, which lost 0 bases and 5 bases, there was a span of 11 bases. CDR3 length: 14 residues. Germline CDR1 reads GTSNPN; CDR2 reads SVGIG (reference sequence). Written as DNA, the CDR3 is TGTGCCTGGAGTGTACCCGACGGGTATCAGCCCCAGCATTTT. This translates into CAWSVPDGYQPQHF.

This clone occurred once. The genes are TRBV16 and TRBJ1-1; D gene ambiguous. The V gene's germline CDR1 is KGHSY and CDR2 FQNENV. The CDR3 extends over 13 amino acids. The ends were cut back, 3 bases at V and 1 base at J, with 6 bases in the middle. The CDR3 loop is CASSQQENTEAFF. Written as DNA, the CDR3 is TGTGCCAGCAGCCAGCAGGAGAACACTGAAGCTTTCTTT.

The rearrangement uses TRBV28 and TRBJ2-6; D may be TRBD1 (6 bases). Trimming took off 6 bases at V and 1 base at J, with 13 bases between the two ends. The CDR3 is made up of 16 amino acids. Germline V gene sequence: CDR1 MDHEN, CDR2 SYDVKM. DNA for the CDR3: TGTGCCAGCAGCGGAATCAGGGGTTCTGGGGCCAACGTCCTGACTTTC. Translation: CASSGIRGSGANVLTF.

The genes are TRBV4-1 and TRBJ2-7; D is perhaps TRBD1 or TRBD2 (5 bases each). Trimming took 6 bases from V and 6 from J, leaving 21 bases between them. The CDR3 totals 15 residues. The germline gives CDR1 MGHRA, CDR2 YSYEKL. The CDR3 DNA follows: TGCGCCAGCAGGTCCGGGACCAATATCCCGGGCGAGCAGTACTTC. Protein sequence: CASRSGTNIPGEQYF.

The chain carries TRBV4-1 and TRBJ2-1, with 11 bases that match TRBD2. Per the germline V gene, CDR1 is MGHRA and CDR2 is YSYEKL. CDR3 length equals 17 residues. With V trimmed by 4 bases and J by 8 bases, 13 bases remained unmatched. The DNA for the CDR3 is TGCGCCAGCAGCCCTATAGCGGGAGGGCCGGCGGGGGATGAGCAGTTCTTC. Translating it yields CASSPIAGGPAGDEQFF.

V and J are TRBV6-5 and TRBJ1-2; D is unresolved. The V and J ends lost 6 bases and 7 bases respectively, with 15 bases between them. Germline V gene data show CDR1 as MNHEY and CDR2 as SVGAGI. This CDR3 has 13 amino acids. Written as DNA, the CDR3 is TGTGCCAGCAGGCCCCCGGATTCGTCTGGCTACACCTTC. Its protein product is CASRPPDSSGYTF.

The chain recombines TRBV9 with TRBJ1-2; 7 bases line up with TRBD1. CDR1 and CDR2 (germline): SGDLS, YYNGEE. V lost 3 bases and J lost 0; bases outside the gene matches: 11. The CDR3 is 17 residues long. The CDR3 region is CASSDRDTQGANYGYTF. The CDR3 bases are TGTGCCAGCAGCGATCGGGACACCCAGGGGGCTAACTATGGCTACACCTTC.

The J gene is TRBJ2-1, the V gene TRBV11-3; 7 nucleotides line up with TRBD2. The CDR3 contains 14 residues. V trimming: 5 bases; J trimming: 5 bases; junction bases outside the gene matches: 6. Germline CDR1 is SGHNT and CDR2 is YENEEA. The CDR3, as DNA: TGTGCCAGCAGCCCAACGGGAGGAAACAATGAGCAGTTCTTC. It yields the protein CASSPTGGNNEQFF.

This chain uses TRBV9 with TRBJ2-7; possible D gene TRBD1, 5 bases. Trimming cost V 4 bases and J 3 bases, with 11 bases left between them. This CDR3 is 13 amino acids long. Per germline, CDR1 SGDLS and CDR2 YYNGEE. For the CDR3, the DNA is TGTGCCAGCAGCCGACAGTCTGGCTACGAGCAGTACTTC. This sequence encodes CASSRQSGYEQYF.

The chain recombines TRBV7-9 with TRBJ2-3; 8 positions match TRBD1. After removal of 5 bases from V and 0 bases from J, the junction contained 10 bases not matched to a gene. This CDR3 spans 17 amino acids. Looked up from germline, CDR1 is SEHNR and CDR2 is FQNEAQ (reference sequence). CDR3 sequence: CASSPDRGRSSTDTQYF. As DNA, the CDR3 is TGTGCCAGCAGCCCAGACAGGGGCCGTTCTAGCACAGATACGCAGTATTTT.

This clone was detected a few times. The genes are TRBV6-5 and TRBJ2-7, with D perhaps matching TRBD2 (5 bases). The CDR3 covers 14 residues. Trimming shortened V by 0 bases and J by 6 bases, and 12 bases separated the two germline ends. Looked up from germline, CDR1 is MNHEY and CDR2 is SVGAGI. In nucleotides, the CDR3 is TGTGCCAGCAGTTACTCCACGGACTCACCCGAGCAGTACTTC. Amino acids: CASSYSTDSPEQYF.

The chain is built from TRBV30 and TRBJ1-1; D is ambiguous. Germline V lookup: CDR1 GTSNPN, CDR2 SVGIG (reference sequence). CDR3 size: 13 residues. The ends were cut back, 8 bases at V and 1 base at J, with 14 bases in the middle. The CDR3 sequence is CALIQSANTEAFF. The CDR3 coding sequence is TGTGCCCTAATCCAGTCGGCGAACACTGAAGCTTTCTTT. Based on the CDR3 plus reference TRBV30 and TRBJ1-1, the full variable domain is SQTIHQWPATLVQPVGSPLSLECTVEGTSNPNLYWYRQAAGRGLQLLFYSVGIGQISSEVPQNLSASRPQDRQFILSSKKLLLSDSGFYLCALIQSANTEAFFGQGTRLTVV.

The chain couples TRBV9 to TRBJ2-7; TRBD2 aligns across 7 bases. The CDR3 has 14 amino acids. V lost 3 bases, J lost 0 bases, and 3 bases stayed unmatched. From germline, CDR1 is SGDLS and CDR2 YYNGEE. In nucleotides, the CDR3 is TGTGCCAGCAGCGACAGCGGGGTCTCCTACGAGCAGTACTTC. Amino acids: CASSDSGVSYEQYF.

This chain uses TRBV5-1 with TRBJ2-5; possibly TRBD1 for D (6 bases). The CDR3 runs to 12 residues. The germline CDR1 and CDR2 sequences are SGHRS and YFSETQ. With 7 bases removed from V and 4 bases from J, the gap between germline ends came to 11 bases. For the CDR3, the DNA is TGCGCCAGCGCGATACAGGGAGAGACCCAGTACTTC. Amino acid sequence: CASAIQGETQYF.

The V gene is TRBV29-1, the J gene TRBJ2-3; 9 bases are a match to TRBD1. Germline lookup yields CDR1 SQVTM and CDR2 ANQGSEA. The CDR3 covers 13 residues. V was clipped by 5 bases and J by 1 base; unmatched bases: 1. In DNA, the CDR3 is TGCAGCGTTAACAGGGGGCGCACAGATACGCAGTATTTT. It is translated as CSVNRGRTDTQYF.

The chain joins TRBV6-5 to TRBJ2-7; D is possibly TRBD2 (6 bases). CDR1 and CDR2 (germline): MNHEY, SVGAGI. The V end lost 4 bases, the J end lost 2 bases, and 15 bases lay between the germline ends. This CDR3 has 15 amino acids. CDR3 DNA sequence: TGTGCCAGCAGTTCTCCGGGCGGAGGGGCCTACGAGCAGTACTTC. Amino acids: CASSSPGGGAYEQYF.

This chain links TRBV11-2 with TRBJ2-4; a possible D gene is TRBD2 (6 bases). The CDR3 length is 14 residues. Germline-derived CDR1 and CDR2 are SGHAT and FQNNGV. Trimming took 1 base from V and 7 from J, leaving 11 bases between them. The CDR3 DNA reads TGTGCCAGCAGCTTAGTTGGAGGGTCGAACATTCAGTACTTC. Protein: CASSLVGGSNIQYF.

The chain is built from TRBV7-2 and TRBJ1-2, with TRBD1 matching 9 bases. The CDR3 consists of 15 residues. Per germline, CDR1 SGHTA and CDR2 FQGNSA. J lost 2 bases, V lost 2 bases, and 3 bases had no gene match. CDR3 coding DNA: TGTGCCAGCAGCTTAAGTGGGACAGGGAACTATGGCTACACCTTC. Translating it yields CASSLSGTGNYGYTF.